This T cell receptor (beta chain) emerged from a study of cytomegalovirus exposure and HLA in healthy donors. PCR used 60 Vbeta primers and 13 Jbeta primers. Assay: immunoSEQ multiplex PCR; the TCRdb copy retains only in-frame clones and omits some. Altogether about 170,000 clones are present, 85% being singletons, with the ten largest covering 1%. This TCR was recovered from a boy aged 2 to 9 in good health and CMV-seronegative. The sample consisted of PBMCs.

The CDR3: CASRRQADQPQHF. CDR3 in DNA: TGTGCCAGCAGGAGACAGGCTGATCAGCCCCAGCATTTT. This chain links TRBV6-1 with TRBJ1-5; D is perhaps TRBD1 (6 bases). The CDR3 contains 13 residues. CDR1 and CDR2 from the germline V gene are MNHNS and SASEGT. Between the trimmed V and J ends, which lost 6 bases and 5 bases, there was a span of 11 bases.